The following is a T cell receptor beta chain sequence with its context. This sample was taken from a study of chemoradiotherapy in HPV16-positive cancers. Germline V gives CDR1 SGHNT, CDR2 YENEEA. This CDR3 is 14 amino acids long. With 5 bases removed from V and 2 bases from J, the gap between germline ends came to 10 bases. Assay: immunoSEQ multiplex PCR; the TCRdb copy retains only in-frame clones and omits some. There are around 12,000 clones in the sample; around 84% occur only once, and more than 5.5% lies in the top ten. The origin of this receptor is a human donor with HPV-associated anogenital cancer. The gene calls are TRBV11-3 and TRBJ1-3; D may be TRBD1 (5 bases). Source: blood, taken from a patient who underwent chemoradiotherapy. CDR3 in amino acids: CASSNGAAGNTIYF. CDR3 bases: TGTGCCAGCAGCAACGGGGCAGCTGGAAACACCATATATTTT.